This TCR beta chain was found in a study of shared clonotypes between healthy human individuals. Study-level results: Sharing across four donors was highest in naive CD4 (around 5%) and lowest in memory CD8 (roughly 0.4%).

As regards this clone: As yet, its antigen is unknown.

Genomic DNA of every subset was divided equally among multiple immunoSEQ plates. Clones were sequenced by immunoSEQ multiplex PCR, and TCRdb holds only the in-frame ones, with some missing. Of around 580,000 clones detected, 98% appear once; the ten largest clones hold approximately 0.3%. Naive CD8 populations comprised CD45RO-negative cells positively selected for CCR7, excluding terminally differentiated effector memory CD45RA+ cells. Source material: naive CD8+ T cells sorted from blood. The receptor was isolated from a man younger than 45 in good health.

CDR3 protein: CASRRIQGADTQYF. CDR3 nucleotide sequence: TGTGCCAGTAGGCGCATTCAGGGGGCAGATACGCAGTATTTT. This chain links TRBV19 with TRBJ2-3; 7 bases line up with TRBD1. The CDR3 extends over 14 amino acids. Germline V gene data show CDR1 as LNHDA and CDR2 as SQIVND (reference sequence). Trimming cost V 6 bases and J 4 bases; bases outside gene matches: 7.